This record looks at one TCR beta chain sequence and its context. Antigen: not known. This entry comes from a study of OX40 agonist ivuxolimab in advanced cancers. Turning to the study itself: Partial responses, seen in three patients, involved one hepatocellular carcinoma and two cutaneous melanomas. Study-wide findings and caveats: Among the lowest peripheral clonal expansion occurred in 0.1-3.0 mg/kg partial responders. Averaging showed that CD8+ T cells had more expanded clones than CD4+ did.

V lost 8 bases, J lost 6 bases, and 28 bases lay in between. Germline lookup yields CDR1 SGHTA and CDR2 FQGTGA. The length of the CDR3 is 17 residues. Sequencing used immunoSEQ multiplex PCR; TCRdb keeps in-frame clones, though not all of them. In the table there are under 40,000 clones, 65% to 90% of which are singletons. The material sequenced was CD4+ or CD8+ T cells sorted from blood, taken in a trial of the OX40 agonist ivuxolimab. V gene TRBV7-3 combines with J gene TRBJ2-5; D is perhaps TRBD2 (6 bases). This TCR was sampled from an adult with an advanced solid tumor such as melanoma, head and neck, liver or kidney cancer. CDR3 loop: CASSLFGGARGGQTQYF. The CDR3 DNA follows: TGTGCCAGCTCCCTTTTCGGCGGGGCGAGGGGCGGACAGACCCAGTACTTC.